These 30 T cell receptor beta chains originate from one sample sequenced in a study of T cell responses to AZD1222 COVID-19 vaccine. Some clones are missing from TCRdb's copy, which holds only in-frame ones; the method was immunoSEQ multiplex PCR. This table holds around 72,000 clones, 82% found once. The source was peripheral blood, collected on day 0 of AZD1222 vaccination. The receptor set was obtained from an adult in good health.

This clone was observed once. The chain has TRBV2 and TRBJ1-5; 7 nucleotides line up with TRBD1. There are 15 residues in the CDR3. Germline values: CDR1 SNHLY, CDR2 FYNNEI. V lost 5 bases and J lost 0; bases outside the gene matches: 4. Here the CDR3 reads CASSIGQVSNQPQHF. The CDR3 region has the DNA TGTGCCAGCAGTATCGGACAGGTTAGCAATCAGCCCCAGCATTTT.

CDR3 DNA: TGTGCCAGCAGGACAGCTAACTATGGCTACACCTTC. It specifies CASRTANYGYTF. This rearrangement joins TRBV6-5 to TRBJ1-2, with D maybe TRBD1 (5 bases). The CDR3 totals 12 residues. Germline values: CDR1 MNHEY, CDR2 SVGAGI. The V gene lost 6 bases and the J gene lost 0 bases, with 5 bases spanning the gap.

The CDR3 nucleotides read TGTGCCAGCAGTTACCATCCCCCTAGCGGGGGGCGTTACAATGAGCAGTTCTTC. It codes for CASSYHPPSGGRYNEQFF. The J gene is TRBJ2-1, the V gene TRBV6-2 or TRBV6-3; 11 bases fit TRBD2. CDR1 is MNHEY, CDR2 SVGEGT, per germline. V shed 2 bases and J 4 bases; nucleotides not matched to a gene: 10. The length of the CDR3 is 18 residues.

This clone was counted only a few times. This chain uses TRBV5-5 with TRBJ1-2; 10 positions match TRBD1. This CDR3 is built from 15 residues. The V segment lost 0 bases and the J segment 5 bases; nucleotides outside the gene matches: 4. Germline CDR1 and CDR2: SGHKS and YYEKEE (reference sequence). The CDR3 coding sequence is TGTGCCAGCAGCTTGGGGCGACAGGGGGCGTATGGCTACACCTTC. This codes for CASSLGRQGAYGYTF.

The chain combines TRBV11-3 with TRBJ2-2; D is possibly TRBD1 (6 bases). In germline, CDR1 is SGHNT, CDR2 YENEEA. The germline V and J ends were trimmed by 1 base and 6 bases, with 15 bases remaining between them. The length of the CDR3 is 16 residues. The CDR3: CASSLGGGAYAGELFF. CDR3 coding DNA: TGTGCCAGCAGCTTAGGAGGGGGAGCCTACGCCGGGGAGCTGTTTTTT.

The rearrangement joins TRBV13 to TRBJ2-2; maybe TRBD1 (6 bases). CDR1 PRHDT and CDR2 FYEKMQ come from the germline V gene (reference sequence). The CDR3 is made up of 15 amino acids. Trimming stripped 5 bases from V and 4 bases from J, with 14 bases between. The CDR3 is CASSATTGPTGELFF. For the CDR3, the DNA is TGTGCCAGCAGCGCAACGACAGGACCCACCGGGGAGCTGTTTTTT.

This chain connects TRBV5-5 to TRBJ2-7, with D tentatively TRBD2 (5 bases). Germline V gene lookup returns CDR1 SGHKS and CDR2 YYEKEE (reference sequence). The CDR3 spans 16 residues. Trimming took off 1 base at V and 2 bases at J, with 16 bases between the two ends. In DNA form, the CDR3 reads TGTGCCAGCAGCTTGTATACGGGCGGAGGAACCTACGAGCAGTACTTC. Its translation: CASSLYTGGGTYEQYF.

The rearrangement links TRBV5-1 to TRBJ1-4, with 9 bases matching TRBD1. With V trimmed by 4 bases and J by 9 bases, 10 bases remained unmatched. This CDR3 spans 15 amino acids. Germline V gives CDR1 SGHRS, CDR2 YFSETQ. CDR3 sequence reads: CASSPGDREDKKLFF. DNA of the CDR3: TGCGCCAGCAGCCCCGGGGACAGGGAGGATAAAAAACTGTTTTTT.

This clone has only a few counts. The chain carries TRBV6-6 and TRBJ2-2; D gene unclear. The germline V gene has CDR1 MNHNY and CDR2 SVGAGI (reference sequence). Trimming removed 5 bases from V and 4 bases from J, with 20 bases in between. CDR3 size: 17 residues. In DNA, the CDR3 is TGTGCCAGCAGTCCCTCCGGCAGGCTCCCCTTCACCGGGGAGCTGTTTTTT. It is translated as CASSPSGRLPFTGELFF.

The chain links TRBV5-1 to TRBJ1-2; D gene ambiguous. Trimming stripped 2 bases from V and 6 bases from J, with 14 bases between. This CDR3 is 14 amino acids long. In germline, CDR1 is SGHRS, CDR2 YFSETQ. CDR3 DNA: TGCGCCAGCAGCTTCGAAGGGCAGGAAAATGGCTACACCTTC. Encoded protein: CASSFEGQENGYTF.

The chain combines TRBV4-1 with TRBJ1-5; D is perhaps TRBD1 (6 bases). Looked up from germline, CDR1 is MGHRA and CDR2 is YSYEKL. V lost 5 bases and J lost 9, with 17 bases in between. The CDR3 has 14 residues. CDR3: CASSKPGDQWPQHF. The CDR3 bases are TGCGCCAGCAGCAAGCCAGGGGATCAGTGGCCCCAGCATTTT.

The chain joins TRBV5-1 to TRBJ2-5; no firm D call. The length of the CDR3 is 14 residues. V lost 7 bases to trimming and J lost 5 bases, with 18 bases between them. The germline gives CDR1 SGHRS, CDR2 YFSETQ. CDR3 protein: CASGGETAIETQYF. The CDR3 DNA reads TGCGCCAGCGGTGGTGAGACGGCGATCGAGACCCAGTACTTC. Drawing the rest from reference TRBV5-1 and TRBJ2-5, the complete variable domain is KAGVTQTPRYLIKTRGQQVTLSCSPISGHRSVSWYQQTPGQGLQFLFEYFSETQRNKGNFPGRFSGRQFSNSRSEMNVSTLELGDSALYLCASGGETAIETQYFGPGTRLLVL.

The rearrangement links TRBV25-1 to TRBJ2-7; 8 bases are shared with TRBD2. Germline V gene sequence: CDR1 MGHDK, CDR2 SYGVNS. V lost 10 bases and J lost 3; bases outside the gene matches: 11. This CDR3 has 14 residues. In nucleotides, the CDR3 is TGTGCCACTTGGTCGGGGGGGATCGGCTACGAGCAGTACTTC. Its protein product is CATWSGGIGYEQYF.

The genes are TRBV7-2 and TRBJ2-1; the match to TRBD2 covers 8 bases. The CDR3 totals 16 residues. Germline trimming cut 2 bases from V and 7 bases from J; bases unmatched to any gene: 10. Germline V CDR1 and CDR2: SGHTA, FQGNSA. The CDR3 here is CASSLRLRGGINEQFF. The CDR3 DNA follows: TGTGCCAGCAGCTTAAGACTCCGGGGGGGGATTAATGAGCAGTTCTTC.

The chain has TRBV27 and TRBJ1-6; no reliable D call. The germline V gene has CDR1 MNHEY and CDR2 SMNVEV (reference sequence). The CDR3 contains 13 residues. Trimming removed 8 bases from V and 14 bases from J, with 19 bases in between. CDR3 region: CASGETPLTSLHF. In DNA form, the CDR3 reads TGTGCCAGCGGCGAAACACCTTTGACATCCCTCCACTTT.

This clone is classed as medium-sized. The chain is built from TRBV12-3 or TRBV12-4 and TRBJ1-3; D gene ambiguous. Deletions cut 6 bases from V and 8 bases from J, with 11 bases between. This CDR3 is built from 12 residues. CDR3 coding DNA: TGTGCCAGCAGGGAGCGGTTGGACACCATATATTTT. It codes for CASRERLDTIYF.

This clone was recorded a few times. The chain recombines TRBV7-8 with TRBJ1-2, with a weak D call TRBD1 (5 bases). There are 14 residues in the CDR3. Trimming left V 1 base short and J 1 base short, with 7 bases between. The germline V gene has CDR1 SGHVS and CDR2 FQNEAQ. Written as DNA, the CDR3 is TGTGCCAGCAGCTTAGTAGACAGTAACTATGGCTACACCTTC. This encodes CASSLVDSNYGYTF. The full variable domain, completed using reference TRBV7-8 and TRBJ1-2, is GAGVSQSPRYKVAKRGQDVALRCDPISGHVSLFWYQQALGQGPEFLTYFQNEAQLDKSGLPSDRFFAERPEGSVSTLKIQRTQQEDSAVYLCASSLVDSNYGYTFGSGTRLTVV.

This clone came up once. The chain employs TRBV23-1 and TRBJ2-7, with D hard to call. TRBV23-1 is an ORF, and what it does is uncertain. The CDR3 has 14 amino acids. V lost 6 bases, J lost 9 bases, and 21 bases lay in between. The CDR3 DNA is TGCGCCAGCAGCCATACCAAGAGTTACGAGGTGCAGTACTTC. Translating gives CASSHTKSYEVQYF.

CDR3 in DNA: TGTGCCAGCAGCTTCGGGACTAGCGGGGTCTACGAGCAGTACTTC. Amino acids: CASSFGTSGVYEQYF. The chain carries TRBV11-2 and TRBJ2-7; 13 bases map to TRBD2. CDR1 SGHAT and CDR2 FQNNGV come from the germline V gene. The CDR3 extends over 15 amino acids. Trimming removed 3 bases from V and 3 bases from J; junction bases left unmatched: 2.

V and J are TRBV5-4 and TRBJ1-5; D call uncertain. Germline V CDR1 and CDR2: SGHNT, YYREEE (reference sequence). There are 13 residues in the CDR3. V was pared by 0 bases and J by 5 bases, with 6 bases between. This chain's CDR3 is CASSLAVDQPQHF. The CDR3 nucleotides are TGTGCCAGCAGCTTGGCGGTGGATCAGCCCCAGCATTTT.

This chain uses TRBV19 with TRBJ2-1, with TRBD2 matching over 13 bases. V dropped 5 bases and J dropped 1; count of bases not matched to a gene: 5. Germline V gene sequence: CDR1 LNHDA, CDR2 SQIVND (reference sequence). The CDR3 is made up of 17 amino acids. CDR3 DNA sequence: TGTGCCAGTAGTCCTCGGACTAGCGGGGGATCCTACAATGAGCAGTTCTTC. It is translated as CASSPRTSGGSYNEQFF.

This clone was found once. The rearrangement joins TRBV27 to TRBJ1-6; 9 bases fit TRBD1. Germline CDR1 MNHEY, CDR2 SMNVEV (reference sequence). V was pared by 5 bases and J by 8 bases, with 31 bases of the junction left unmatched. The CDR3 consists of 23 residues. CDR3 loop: CASSALPRGLGQGIYGWDSPLHF. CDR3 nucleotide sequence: TGTGCCAGCAGTGCCCTCCCCCGGGGACTGGGACAGGGAATTTATGGGTGGGATTCACCCCTCCACTTT.

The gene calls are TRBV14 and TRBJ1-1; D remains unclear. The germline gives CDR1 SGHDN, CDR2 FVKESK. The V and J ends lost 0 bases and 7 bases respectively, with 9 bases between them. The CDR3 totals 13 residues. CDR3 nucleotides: TGTGCCAGCAGCCAAGATATGGTTAATGAAGCTTTCTTT. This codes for CASSQDMVNEAFF.

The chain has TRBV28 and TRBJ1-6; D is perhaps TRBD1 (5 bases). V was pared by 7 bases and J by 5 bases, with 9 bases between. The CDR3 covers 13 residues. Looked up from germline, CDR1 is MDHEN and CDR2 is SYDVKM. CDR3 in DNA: TGTGCCAGCATCCGGGGCCATAATTCACCCCTCCACTTT. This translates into CASIRGHNSPLHF.

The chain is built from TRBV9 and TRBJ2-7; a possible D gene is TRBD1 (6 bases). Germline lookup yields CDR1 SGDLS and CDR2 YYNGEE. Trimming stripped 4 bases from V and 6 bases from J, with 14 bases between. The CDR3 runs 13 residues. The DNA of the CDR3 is TGTGCCAGCAGCCCGCGGACAGTCTCCGAGCAGTACTTC. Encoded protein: CASSPRTVSEQYF.

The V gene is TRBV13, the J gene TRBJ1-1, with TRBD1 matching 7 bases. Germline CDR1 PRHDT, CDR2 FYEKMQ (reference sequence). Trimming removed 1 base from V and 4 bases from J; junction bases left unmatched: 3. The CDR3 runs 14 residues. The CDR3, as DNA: TGTGCCAGCAGCTTAGAGCAGGGGGGCACTGAAGCTTTCTTT. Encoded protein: CASSLEQGGTEAFF.

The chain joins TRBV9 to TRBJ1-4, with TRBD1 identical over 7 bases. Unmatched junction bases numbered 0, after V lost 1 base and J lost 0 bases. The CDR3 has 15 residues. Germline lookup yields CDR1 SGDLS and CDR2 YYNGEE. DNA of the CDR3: TGTGCCAGCAGCGTACAGGGGGCAACTAATGAAAAACTGTTTTTT. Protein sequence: CASSVQGATNEKLFF.

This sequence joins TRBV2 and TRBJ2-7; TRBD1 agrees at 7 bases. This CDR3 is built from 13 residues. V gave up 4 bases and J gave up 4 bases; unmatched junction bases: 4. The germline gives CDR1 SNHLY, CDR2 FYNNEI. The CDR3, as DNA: TGTGCCAGCAGTGCCGGGACAGCATACGAGCAGTACTTC. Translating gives CASSAGTAYEQYF.

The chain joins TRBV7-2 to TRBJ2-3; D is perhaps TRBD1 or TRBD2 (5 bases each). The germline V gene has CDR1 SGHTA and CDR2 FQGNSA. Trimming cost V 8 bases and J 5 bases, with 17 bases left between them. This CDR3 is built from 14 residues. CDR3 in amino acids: CASLHPTGGDTQYF. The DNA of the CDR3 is TGTGCCAGCCTCCATCCCACAGGAGGAGATACGCAGTATTTT.

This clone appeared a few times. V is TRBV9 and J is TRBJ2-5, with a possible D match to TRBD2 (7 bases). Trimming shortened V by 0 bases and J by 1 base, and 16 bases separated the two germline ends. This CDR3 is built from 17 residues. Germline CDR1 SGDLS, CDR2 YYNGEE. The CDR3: CASSVGRLGGRQETQYF. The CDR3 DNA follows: TGTGCCAGCAGCGTAGGAAGGCTGGGGGGGCGCCAAGAGACCCAGTACTTC.